This TCR beta chain was recovered during a study of control samples from healthy donors and cancer patients. Clones were sequenced by immunoSEQ multiplex PCR, and TCRdb holds only the in-frame ones, with some missing. Of about 86,000 clones listed, approximately 95% are singletons. This clonotype originated in a woman aged 25 to 45 in good health. Sequenced material: blood.

The CDR3: CASSVTGRGLPLHF. Written as DNA, the CDR3 is TGTGCCAGCAGCGTAACGGGCCGGGGGCTTCCCCTCCACTTT. The chain couples TRBV7-2 to TRBJ1-6; the D gene is possibly TRBD1 (6 bases). Germline values: CDR1 SGHTA, CDR2 FQGNSA. V was pared by 5 bases and J by 13 bases, with 18 bases between. The CDR3 is 14 amino acids.